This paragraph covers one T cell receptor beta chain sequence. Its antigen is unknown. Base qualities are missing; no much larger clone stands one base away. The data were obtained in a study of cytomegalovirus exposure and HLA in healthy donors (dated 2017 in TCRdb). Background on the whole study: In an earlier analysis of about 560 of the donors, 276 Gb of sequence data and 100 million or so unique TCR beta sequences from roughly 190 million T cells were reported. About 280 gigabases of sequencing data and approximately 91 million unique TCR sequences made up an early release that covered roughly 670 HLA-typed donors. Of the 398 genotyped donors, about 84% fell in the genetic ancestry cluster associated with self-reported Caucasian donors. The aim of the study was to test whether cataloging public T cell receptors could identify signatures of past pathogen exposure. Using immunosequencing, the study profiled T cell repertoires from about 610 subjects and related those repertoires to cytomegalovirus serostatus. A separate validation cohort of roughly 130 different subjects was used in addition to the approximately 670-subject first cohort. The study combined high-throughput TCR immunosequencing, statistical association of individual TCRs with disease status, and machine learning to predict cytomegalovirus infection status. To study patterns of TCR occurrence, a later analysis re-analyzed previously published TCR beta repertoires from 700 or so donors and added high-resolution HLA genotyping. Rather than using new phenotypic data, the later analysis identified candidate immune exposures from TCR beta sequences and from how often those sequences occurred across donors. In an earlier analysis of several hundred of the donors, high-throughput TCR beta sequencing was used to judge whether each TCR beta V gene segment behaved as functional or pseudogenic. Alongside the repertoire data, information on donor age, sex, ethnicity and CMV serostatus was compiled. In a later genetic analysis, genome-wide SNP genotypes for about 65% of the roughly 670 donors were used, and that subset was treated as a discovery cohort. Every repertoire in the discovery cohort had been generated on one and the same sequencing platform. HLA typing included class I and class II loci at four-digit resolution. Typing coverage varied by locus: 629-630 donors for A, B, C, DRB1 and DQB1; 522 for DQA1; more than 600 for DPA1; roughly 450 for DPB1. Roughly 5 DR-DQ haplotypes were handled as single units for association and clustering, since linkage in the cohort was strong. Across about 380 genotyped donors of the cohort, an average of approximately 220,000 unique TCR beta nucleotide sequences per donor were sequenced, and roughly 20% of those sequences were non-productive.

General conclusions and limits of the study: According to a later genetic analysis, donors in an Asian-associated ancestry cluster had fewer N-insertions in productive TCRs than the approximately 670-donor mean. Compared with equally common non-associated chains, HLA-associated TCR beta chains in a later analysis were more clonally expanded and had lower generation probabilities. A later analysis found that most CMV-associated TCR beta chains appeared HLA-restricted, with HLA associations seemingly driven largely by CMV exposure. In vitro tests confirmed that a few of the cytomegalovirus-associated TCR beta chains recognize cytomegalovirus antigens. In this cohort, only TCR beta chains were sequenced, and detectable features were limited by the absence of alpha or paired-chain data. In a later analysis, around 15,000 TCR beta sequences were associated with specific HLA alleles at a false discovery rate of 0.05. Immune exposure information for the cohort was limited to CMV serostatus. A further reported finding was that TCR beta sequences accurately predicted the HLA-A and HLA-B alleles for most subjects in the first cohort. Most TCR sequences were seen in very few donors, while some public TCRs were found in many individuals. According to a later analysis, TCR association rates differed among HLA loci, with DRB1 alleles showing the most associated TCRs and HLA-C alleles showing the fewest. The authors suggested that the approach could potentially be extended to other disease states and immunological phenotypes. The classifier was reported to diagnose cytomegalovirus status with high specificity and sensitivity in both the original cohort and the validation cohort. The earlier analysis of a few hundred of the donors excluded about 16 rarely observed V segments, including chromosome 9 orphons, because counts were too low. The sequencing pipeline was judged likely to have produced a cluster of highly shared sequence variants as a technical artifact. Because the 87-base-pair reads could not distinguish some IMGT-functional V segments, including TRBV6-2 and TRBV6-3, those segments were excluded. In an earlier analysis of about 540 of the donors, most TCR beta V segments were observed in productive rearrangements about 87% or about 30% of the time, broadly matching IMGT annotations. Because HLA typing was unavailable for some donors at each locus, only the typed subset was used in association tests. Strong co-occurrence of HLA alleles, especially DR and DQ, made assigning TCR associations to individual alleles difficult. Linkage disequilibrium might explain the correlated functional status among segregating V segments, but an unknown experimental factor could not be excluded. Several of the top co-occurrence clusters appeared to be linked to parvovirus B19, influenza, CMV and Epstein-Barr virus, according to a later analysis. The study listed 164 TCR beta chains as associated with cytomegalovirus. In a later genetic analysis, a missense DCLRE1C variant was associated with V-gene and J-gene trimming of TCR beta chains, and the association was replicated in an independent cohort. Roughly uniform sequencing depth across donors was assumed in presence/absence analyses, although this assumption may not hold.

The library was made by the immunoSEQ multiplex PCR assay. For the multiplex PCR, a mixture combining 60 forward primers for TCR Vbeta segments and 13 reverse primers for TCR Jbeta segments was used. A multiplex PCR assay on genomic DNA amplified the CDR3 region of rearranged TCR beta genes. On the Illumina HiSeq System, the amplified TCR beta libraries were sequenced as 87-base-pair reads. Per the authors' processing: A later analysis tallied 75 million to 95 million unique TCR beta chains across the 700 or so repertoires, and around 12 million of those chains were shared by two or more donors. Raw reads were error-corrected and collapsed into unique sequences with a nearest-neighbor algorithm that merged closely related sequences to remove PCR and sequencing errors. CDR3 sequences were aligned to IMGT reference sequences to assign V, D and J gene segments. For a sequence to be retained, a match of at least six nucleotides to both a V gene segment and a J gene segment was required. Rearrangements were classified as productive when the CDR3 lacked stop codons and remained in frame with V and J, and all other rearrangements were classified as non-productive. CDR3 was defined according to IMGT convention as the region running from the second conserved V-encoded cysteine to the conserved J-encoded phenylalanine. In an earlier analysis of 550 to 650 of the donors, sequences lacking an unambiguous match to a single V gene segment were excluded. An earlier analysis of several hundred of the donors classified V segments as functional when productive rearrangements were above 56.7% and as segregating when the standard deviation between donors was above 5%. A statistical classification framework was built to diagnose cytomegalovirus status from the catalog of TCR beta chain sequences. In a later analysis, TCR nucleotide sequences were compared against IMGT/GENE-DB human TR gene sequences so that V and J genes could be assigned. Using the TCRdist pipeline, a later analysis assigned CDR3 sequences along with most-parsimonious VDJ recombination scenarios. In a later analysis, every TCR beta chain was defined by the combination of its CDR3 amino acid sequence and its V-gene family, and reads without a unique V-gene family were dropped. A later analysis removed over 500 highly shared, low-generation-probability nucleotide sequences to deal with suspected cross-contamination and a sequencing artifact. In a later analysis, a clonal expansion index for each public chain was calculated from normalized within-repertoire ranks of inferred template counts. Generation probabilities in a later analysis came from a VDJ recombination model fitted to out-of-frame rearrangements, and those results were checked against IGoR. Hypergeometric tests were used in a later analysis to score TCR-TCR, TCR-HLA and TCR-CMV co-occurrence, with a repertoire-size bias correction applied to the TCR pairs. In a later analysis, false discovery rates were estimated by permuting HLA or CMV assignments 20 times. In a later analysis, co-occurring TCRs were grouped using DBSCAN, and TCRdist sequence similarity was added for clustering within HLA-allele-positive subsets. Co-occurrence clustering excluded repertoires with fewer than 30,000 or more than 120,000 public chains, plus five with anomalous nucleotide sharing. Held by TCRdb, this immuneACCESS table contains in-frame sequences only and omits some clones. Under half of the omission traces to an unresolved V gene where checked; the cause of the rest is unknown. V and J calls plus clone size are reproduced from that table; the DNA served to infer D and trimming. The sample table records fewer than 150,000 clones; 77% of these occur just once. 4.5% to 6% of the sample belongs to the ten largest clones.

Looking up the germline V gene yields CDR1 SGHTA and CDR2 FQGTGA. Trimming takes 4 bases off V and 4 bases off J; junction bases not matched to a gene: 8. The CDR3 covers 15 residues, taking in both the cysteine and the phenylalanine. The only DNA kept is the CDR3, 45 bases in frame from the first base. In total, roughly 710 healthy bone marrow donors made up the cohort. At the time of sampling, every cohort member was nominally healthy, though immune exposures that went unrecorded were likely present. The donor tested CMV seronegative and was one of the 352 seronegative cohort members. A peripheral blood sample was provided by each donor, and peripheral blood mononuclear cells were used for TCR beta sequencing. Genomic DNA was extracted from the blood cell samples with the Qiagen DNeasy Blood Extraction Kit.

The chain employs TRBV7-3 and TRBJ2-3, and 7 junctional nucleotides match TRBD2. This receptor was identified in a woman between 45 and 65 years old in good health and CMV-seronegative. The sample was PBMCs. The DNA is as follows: TGTGCCAGCAGCTATGACGGGGAGGGTGCAGATACGCAGTATTTT. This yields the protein CASSYDGEGADTQYF.